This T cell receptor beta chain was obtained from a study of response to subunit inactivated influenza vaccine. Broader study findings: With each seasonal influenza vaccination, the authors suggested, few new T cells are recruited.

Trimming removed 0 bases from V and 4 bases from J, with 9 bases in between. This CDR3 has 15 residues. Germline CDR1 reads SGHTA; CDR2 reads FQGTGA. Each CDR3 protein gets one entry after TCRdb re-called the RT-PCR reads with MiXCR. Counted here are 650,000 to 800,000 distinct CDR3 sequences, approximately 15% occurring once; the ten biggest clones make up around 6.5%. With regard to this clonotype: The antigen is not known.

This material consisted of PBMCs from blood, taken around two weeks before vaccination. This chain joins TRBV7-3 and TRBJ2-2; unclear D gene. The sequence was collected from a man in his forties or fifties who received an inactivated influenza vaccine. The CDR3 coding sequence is TGTGCCAGCAGCTTAACGTTGACGGGCACCGGGGAGCTGTTTTTT. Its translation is CASSLTLTGTGELFF.